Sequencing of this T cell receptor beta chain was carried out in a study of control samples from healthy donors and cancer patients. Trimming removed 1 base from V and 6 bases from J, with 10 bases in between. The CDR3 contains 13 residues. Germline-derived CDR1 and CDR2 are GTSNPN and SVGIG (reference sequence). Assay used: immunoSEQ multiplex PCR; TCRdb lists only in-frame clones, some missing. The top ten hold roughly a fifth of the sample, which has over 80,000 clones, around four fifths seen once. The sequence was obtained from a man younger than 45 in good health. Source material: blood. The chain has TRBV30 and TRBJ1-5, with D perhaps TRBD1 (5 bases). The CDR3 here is CAWSGGGGQPQHF. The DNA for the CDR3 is TGTGCCTGGAGTGGCGGGGGTGGTCAGCCCCAGCATTTT.